The 7 T cell receptor beta chains listed next were all sequenced from one sample in a study of regulatory T cells in long-lasting Graves disease. Time point: newly diagnosed GD, antithyroid drugs for less than 3 months. Extracted RNA from PBMCs served as the source of the TCR library. Investigators prepared the TCR beta libraries by applying iRepertoire HTBI primers and Arm-PCR of CDR3 regions. From the multiplex PCR reads, TCRdb called clonotypes with MiXCR, one entry per CDR3 protein. The sample lists 530,000 or so distinct CDR3 sequences, 16% occurring once. This sample was also put to use in a study of T cells in Graves' hyperthyroidism and ophthalmopathy.

This specimen consisted of peripheral blood mononuclear cells (PBMCs), obtained at new diagnosis, from a patient treated with antithyroid drugs. These receptors were taken from a man aged 18 to 30 with Graves disease.

Regarding this clonotype: One base away lies a much larger clone, so this may be a sequencing read error. The chain carries TRBV11-2 and TRBJ2-3; 7 bases agree with TRBD2. Germline lookup yields CDR1 SGHAT and CDR2 FQNNGV. The CDR3 contains 15 residues. After removal of 4 bases from V and 5 bases from J, the junction contained 9 bases not matched to a gene. CDR3 sequence: CASSSLAGVGDTQYF. The CDR3 nucleotides read TGTGCCAGCAGCTCCCTGGCGGGAGTGGGAGATACGCAGTATTTT.

The genes are TRBV30 and TRBJ1-4; tentative D call: TRBD1 (6 bases). The V and J ends lost 7 bases and 6 bases respectively, with 24 bases between them. The CDR3 sequence is 16 residues long. Germline assignment: CDR1 GTSNPN and CDR2 SVGIG (reference sequence). CDR3 coding DNA: TGTGCCTTCAAACTCCGGACAGACAGATTTGATGAAAAACTGTTTTTT. Translated: CAFKLRTDRFDEKLFF.

The chain has TRBV6-5 and TRBJ1-4; D unclear. The germline gives CDR1 MNHEY, CDR2 SVGAGI. V was pared by 2 bases and J by 3 bases, with 10 bases between. This CDR3 is 15 amino acids long. The CDR3 region has the DNA TGTGCCAGCAGTTACGCTGCGGGATCTAATGAAAAACTGTTTTTT. Translated: CASSYAAGSNEKLFF.

The sample holds many counts of this clonotype. The V and J genes are TRBV12-3 or TRBV12-4 and TRBJ2-3; tentative D call: TRBD2 (6 bases). Between the trimmed V and J ends, which lost 7 bases and 6 bases, there was a span of 26 bases. This CDR3 is 17 amino acids long. This CDR3 reads CASILTASGGGGDTQYF. The CDR3 region has the DNA TGTGCCAGCATCCTAACAGCCAGTGGGGGAGGAGGGGATACGCAGTATTTT.

This clonotype occurred many times. The chain employs TRBV2 and TRBJ2-1; 8 positions agree with TRBD2. V lost 4 bases, J lost 2 bases, and 7 bases stayed unmatched. The CDR3 is made up of 16 amino acids. CDR1 and CDR2 from the germline V gene are SNHLY and FYNNEI. The CDR3 spells CASSARGGVPYNEQFF. The DNA of the CDR3 is TGTGCCAGCAGTGCCCGGGGGGGAGTGCCCTACAATGAGCAGTTCTTC.

Concerning this clonotype itself: A junction end diverges from the germline sequence, so it may reflect a read error. The chain couples TRBV7-9 to TRBJ2-7; 12 bases line up with TRBD2. This CDR3 comprises 15 residues. Germline CDR1 and CDR2: SEHNR and FQNEAQ (reference sequence). The DNA for the CDR3 is TGTGTCAGCAGCTTCGCTAGCGGGAGGGTCTCCGAGCAGTACTTC. Amino acids: CVSSFASGRVSEQYF.

The sample holds many counts of this clonotype. This rearrangement joins TRBV12-3 or TRBV12-4 to TRBJ2-1; no firm D call. V lost 5 bases and J 8 bases, leaving 10 bases between the germline ends. The CDR3 runs 12 residues. CDR3 protein: CASSLRMDEQFF. The CDR3 DNA reads as TGTGCCAGCAGTCTCCGTATGGATGAGCAGTTCTTC.